The clone carrying this T cell receptor beta chain was recorded a few times. Antigen: not known. TCRdb reanalysed the reads using MiXCR and keeps one entry per CDR3 protein. The repertoire has approximately 910,000 distinct CDR3 sequences, less than 40% of them found once; the top ten carry around an eighth. The data are from a study of T cell repertoires in cytomegalovirus infection. Overall study: Based on public TCR beta signatures, there were indications of CMV infection and of a matching HLA type.

The germline gives CDR1 ENHRY, CDR2 SYGVKD. The germline V and J ends were trimmed by 3 bases and 2 bases, with 13 bases remaining between them. CDR3 length equals 15 residues. The starting material was cultured CD8+ T cells from PBMCs, obtained from culture after CMV antigen stimulation. V usage is TRBV10-3 and J usage is TRBJ1-2; D unclear. The clonotype comes from a human donor in good health (CMV status not recorded). Some clones in this sample may be carry-over from other donors' samples. The CDR3 is CAISDSLDTNYGYTF. CDR3 bases: TGTGCCATCAGTGATTCCTTAGACACGAACTATGGCTACACCTTC.